The rows below give T cell receptor beta chains drawn from one sample of a study of vaccination effects on CD4 cells after COVID-19. These receptors have no known antigen. Using immunoSEQ multiplex PCR, the repertoire was profiled, and TCRdb retains in-frame clones only, with some absent. In the table there are 71,000 or so clones, approximately 70% of which are singletons. Specimen: CD4+ T cells from PBMCs cultured with HCoV-OC43 spike peptides, collected before COVID-19 vaccination. These receptors were obtained from a human donor who received a COVID-19 vaccine. Each CDR3 is given with its conserved first and last residue.

TRBJ1-5 TRBV27 CASSPRAGGYQPQHF
TRBJ2-2 TRBV20-1 CSAREAGELFF
TRBJ2-1 TRBV7-2 CASSSGGAYYNEQFF
TRBJ2-1 TRBV7-2 CASSFNPGQGEVEQFF
TRBJ2-6 TRBV7-2 CASSRSGQGTSGANVLTF
TRBJ1-3 TRBV9 CASSVWRASGNTIYF
TRBJ2-6 TRBV6-5 CASRGGATNVLTF
TRBJ2-4 TRBV3-1/TRBV3-2 CASSQGSRGDIQYF
TRBJ2-2 TRBV19 CASSTSGRITGELFF
TRBJ2-3 TRBV18 CASSPGQVGTDTQYF
TRBJ2-1 TRBV5-1 CASSLGIRAYNEQFF
TRBJ2-2 TRBV9 CASSPWATGELFF
TRBJ1-5 TRBV28 CASSRDSLLYSNQPQHF
TRBJ1-5 TRBV2 CASSEAGQPQHF
TRBJ1-6 TRBV7-9 CASSSETGTNSPLHF
TRBJ2-5 TRBV12-5 CASGLVEETQYF
TRBJ2-5 TRBV30 CAWSGVAGQDSWTQYF
TRBJ2-3 TRBV5-1 CASSLDGTTDTQYF
TRBJ2-1 TRBV10-1 CASSEFPAGGSEQFF
TRBJ1-2 TRBV19 CASRARDRGWYGYTF
TRBJ1-4 TRBV19 CASSPRDAATNEKLFF
TRBJ2-1 TRBV2 CAGLRDRGYGEQFF
TRBJ2-3 TRBV5-1 CASSSGTGWGSTDTQYF
TRBJ2-3 TRBV6-2/TRBV6-3 CASSRERGYTDTQYF
TRBJ2-1 TRBV18 CASSPQGQFYNEQFF
TRBJ2-2 TRBV19 CASSIDRGFDTGELFF
TRBJ2-3 TRBV20-1 CSASRQGFTDTQYF
TRBJ2-3 TRBV7-8 CASSLINEADTQYF